This T cell receptor (beta chain) was retrieved from a study of blood T cell repertoires in COVID-19. Study context: Whether acute or convalescent, the COVID-19 samples came from the United States, Italy and Spain. T cells, B-cell-depleted T cells, or PBMCs supplied cDNA or gDNA.

Per the study methods: Amplified reference gene primers provided the basis for estimating nucleated cell counts. Generated by immunoSEQ multiplex PCR, the TCRdb table keeps only in-frame clones and is missing some. V and J calls and clone size are as listed in that table; D and trimming were resolved from the DNA. The sample holds roughly 70,000 clones, roughly four fifths seen once. This clone was counted once. This sequence was found in a woman in her sixties or seventies with acute or convalescent COVID-19. The sample comprised peripheral blood.

CDR3 sequence: CSVEEGRGWGEQFF. CDR3 bases: TGCAGCGTTGAAGAAGGGCGGGGATGGGGTGAGCAGTTCTTC. The chain couples TRBV29-1 to TRBJ2-1; perhaps TRBD2 as D (6 bases). Germline V gives CDR1 SQVTM, CDR2 ANQGSEA. This CDR3 has 14 amino acids. V gave up 0 bases and J gave up 9 bases, with 15 bases separating them.